The 16 T cell receptor beta chains below come from one sample, sequenced in a study of CD4 T cell repertoires in COVID-19. Some clones are missing from TCRdb's copy, which holds only in-frame ones; the method was immunoSEQ multiplex PCR. Here the sample spans 65,000 to 95,000 clones, approximately 83% being singletons. The sequences come from CD4+ T cells from peripheral blood, collected after recovery from COVID-19. Receptors were obtained from a human donor who had COVID-19.

Regarding this clone: At one boundary the junction diverges from the germline segment, which might be a read error. This chain connects TRBV7-2 to TRBJ2-2; D call uncertain. The germline gives CDR1 SGHTA, CDR2 FQGNSA. The CDR3 length is 13 residues. Written as DNA, the CDR3 is TGTGCCAGCCGCTTTGCAAACACCGGGGAGCTGTTTTTT. This sequence encodes CASRFANTGELFF.

The rearrangement links TRBV7-9 to TRBJ1-2; TRBD1 agrees at 10 bases. This CDR3 has 16 residues. Germline lookup yields CDR1 SEHNR and CDR2 FQNEAQ (reference sequence). V was pared by 2 bases and J by 7 bases, with 10 bases of the junction left unmatched. DNA for the CDR3: TGTGCCAGCAGCTTATGGGCCGGGACAGGGGATGCTGGCTACACCTTC. It translates to CASSLWAGTGDAGYTF.

The chain has TRBV30 and TRBJ2-7, with TRBD2 matching 11 bases. CDR3 length: 13 amino acids. Germline CDR1 reads GTSNPN; CDR2 reads SVGIG (reference sequence). The junction had 0 bases not matched to a gene; V was cut back by 4 bases and J by 1 base. CDR3 amino acids: CAWTSGRSYEQYF. CDR3 in DNA: TGTGCCTGGACTAGCGGGAGGTCCTACGAGCAGTACTTC.

The chain links TRBV7-9 to TRBJ2-2; D is unclear. The CDR3 is 13 amino acids. From germline, CDR1 is SEHNR and CDR2 FQNEAQ (reference sequence). V was trimmed by 5 bases and J by 6 bases, leaving 10 bases between them. CDR3 in DNA: TGTGCCAGCAGCCCACTGAGAGCCGGGGAGCTGTTTTTT. This codes for CASSPLRAGELFF.

This rearrangement joins TRBV7-9 to TRBJ1-5, with D unclear. In germline, CDR1 is SEHNR, CDR2 FQNEAQ (reference sequence). The CDR3 is 12 residues long. V lost 1 base, J lost 11 bases, and 9 bases lay in between. The CDR3 loop is CASSLGGIAQHF. CDR3 DNA sequence: TGTGCCAGCAGCTTAGGGGGTATAGCCCAGCATTTT.

The chain is built from TRBV7-9 and TRBJ2-7; D assignment may be TRBD1 or TRBD2 (5 bases each). Germline CDR1 SEHNR, CDR2 FQNEAQ (reference sequence). Trimming stripped 7 bases from V and 2 bases from J, with 18 bases between. The CDR3 consists of 15 residues. The CDR3 sequence: CASTRGRDATYEQYF. The CDR3 nucleotides read TGTGCCAGCACCCGAGGCCGGGACGCAACCTACGAGCAGTACTTC.

The V and J genes are TRBV2 and TRBJ2-7; D is undetermined. Trimming removed 2 bases at V and 2 bases at J, with 13 bases between. The CDR3 covers 15 residues. Germline V gives CDR1 SNHLY, CDR2 FYNNEI. This CDR3 is CASSEYPLVPYEQYF. In nucleotides, the CDR3 is TGTGCCAGCAGTGAATACCCTTTGGTGCCCTACGAGCAGTACTTC. Together with reference TRBV2 and TRBJ2-7, the CDR3 gives the full variable domain: EPEVTQTPSHQVTQMGQEVILRCVPISNHLYFYWYRQILGQKVEFLVSFYNNEISEKSEIFDDQFSVERPDGSNFTLKIRSTKLEDSAMYFCASSEYPLVPYEQYFGPGTRLTVT.

The chain recombines TRBV11-3 with TRBJ2-7, with D uncertain. The CDR3 length is 13 residues. CDR1 is SGHNT, CDR2 YENEEA, per germline. The germline V and J ends were trimmed by 2 bases and 3 bases, with 8 bases remaining between them. The CDR3 reads CASSLFRDYEQYF. Here the CDR3 DNA reads TGTGCCAGCAGCTTATTTCGAGACTACGAGCAGTACTTC.

The chain employs TRBV4-2 and TRBJ2-7, with 7 bases that match TRBD1. The CDR3 loop spans 15 amino acids. The ends lost 0 bases at V and 2 bases at J; junction bases unmatched: 4. Germline V CDR1 and CDR2: LGHNA, YNFKEQ. CDR3 sequence (DNA): TGTGCCAGCAGCCAAGAGGAACAGGGGACCTACGAGCAGTACTTC. Protein: CASSQEEQGTYEQYF.

The chain carries TRBV5-1 and TRBJ1-2; D may be TRBD1 (5 bases). The CDR3 extends over 17 amino acids. The germline gives CDR1 SGHRS, CDR2 YFSETQ. Trimming took 0 bases from V and 7 from J, leaving 22 bases between them. The CDR3: CASSLGTSRTDGGGYTF. The CDR3 DNA reads as TGCGCCAGCAGCTTGGGTACTTCCCGGACGGATGGGGGTGGCTACACCTTC. The full variable domain, in which reference TRBV5-1 and TRBJ1-2 provide the parts outside the CDR3, is KAGVTQTPRYLIKTRGQQVTLSCSPISGHRSVSWYQQTPGQGLQFLFEYFSETQRNKGNFPGRFSGRQFSNSRSEMNVSTLELGDSALYLCASSLGTSRTDGGGYTFGSGTRLTVV.

This chain links TRBV27 with TRBJ1-5; D may be TRBD1 (5 bases). Trimming removed 5 bases from V and 1 base from J, with 12 bases in between. The germline V gene has CDR1 MNHEY and CDR2 SMNVEV (reference sequence). There are 15 residues in the CDR3. In DNA, the CDR3 is TGTGCCAGCAGTCCGGGACGGGAAAGCAATCAGCCCCAGCATTTT. Translation: CASSPGRESNQPQHF.

This clone showed up just a few times. The chain uses TRBV21-1 and TRBJ2-5; the DNA was not used to check the table's D call, TRBD2. TRBV21-1 is classified as a pseudogene. There are 16 residues in the CDR3. As DNA, the CDR3 is TGTGCCAGCAGCGAACCTAGAAACGGAGGCGGGGAGACCCAGTACTTC. Encoded protein: CASSEPRNGGGETQYF.

This rearrangement joins TRBV28 to TRBJ2-7; TRBD2 might be the D (5 bases). Trimming stripped 5 bases from V and 2 bases from J, with 13 bases between. Germline V gene lookup returns CDR1 MDHEN and CDR2 SYDVKM. The CDR3 runs to 14 residues. CDR3 loop: CASSAIGNTYEQYF. The CDR3 nucleotides read TGTGCCAGCAGTGCCATCGGGAACACCTACGAGCAGTACTTC.

The chain recombines TRBV28 with TRBJ2-5; the D gene is possibly TRBD1 (6 bases). V shed 1 base and J shed 4 bases, with 13 bases lying between them. This CDR3 is 15 amino acids long. CDR1 and CDR2 from the germline V gene are MDHEN and SYDVKM. Here the CDR3 reads CASSLSAGAGETQYF. CDR3 nucleotides: TGTGCCAGCAGTTTATCCGCAGGGGCAGGAGAGACCCAGTACTTC.

The genes are TRBV4-2 and TRBJ2-1, with 7 positions matching TRBD1. Germline-derived CDR1 and CDR2 are LGHNA and YNFKEQ. J lost 0 bases, V lost 2 bases, and 7 bases had no gene match. The CDR3 sequence is 17 residues long. The CDR3: CASSQPTGPSSYNEQFF. The DNA of the CDR3 is TGTGCCAGCAGCCAACCGACAGGGCCGAGCTCCTACAATGAGCAGTTCTTC.

V usage is TRBV19 and J usage is TRBJ2-7, with a tentative D call TRBD2 (6 bases). CDR1 is LNHDA, CDR2 SQIVND, per germline (reference sequence). The CDR3 length is 15 residues. V lost 1 base and J lost 2, with 12 bases in between. The CDR3 DNA reads TGTGCCAGTAGTATAGCGGGGGACCGAGCCTACGAGCAGTACTTC. It specifies CASSIAGDRAYEQYF. Filled out from reference TRBV19 and TRBJ2-7, the complete variable domain reads DGGITQSPKYLFRKEGQNVTLSCEQNLNHDAMYWYRQDPGQGLRLIYYSQIVNDFQKGDIAEGYSVSREKKESFPLTVTSAQKNPTAFYLCASSIAGDRAYEQYFGPGTRLTVT.